This T cell receptor (beta chain) was found in a study of blood T cells in healthy people across ages. Broader study findings: Both naive CD4+ cell counts and diversity were greater in long-lived donors than in aged donors. Diversity of TCR beta per million T cells declined in a roughly linear way with age. CMV status of donors was unknown, possibly confounding expanded clonotype changes.

In the case of this clonotype: Its antigen is unknown.

Trimming at V came to 5 bases and at J to 10 bases, leaving 15 bases not matched to a gene. CDR3 length equals 17 residues. CDR1 is DFQATT and CDR2 is SNEGSKA in the germline V gene (reference sequence). A second PCR, run for roughly 7 to 12 cycles, used a sample-barcoded 5' primer plus a J-beta primer mix. A single record per CDR3 protein comes from TCRdb applying MiXCR to the 5' RACE reads. The data hold just over 800,000 distinct CDR3 sequences, with about 62% observed a single time. The material sequenced was blood. The V gene is TRBV20-1, the J gene TRBJ2-1; 15 bases align to TRBD2. The source of this sequence is a young man in good health. The CDR3 reads CSAQGGHWTSGGDEQFF. The CDR3 nucleotides are TGCAGTGCTCAAGGGGGACACTGGACTAGCGGGGGGGACGAGCAGTTCTTC.